Sequencing of this TCR beta chain was carried out in a study of cytomegalovirus exposure and HLA in healthy donors. Study results and caveats: Upon later analysis, TCR association rates were observed to vary by HLA locus, being highest for DRB1 and lowest for HLA-C. When analyzed later, a missense DCLRE1C variant was found to be linked to TCR beta V- and J-gene trimming.

Remarks on this clone: Its antigen is still unknown.

Donors consisted of healthy bone marrow donors. The CDR3 contains 16 residues. Between the trimmed V and J ends, which lost 2 bases and 0 bases, there was a span of 11 bases. CDR1 and CDR2 (germline): SGHNT, YENEEA. Both 60 Vbeta primers and 13 Jbeta primers went into the PCR. Using immunoSEQ multiplex PCR, the repertoire was profiled, and TCRdb retains in-frame clones only, with some absent. The sample shows more than 150,000 clones, about 80% of them seen only once. This sequence joins TRBV11-3 and TRBJ1-3; D is uncertain. The specimen sequenced was PBMCs. This clonotype was sampled from a man aged 40-55 years in good health and CMV-seronegative. In nucleotides, the CDR3 is TGTGCCAGCAGCTTACCGATAGGAGGCTCTGGAAACACCATATATTTT. The encoded protein is CASSLPIGGSGNTIYF.